The present T cell receptor (beta chain) was sequenced within a study of T cell responses to AZD1222 COVID-19 vaccine. Study conclusions and caveats: Sampling captured repertoires only after the peak T cell response. Spike-specific TCR breadth and depth both grew after two AZD1222 doses. The study found vaccine-associated CD4 TCRs spanning spike, dominant at 160-218 and 743-854.

Germline assignment: CDR1 SGHRS and CDR2 YFSETQ. The CDR3 runs 15 residues. Losses at the gene ends were 0 bases for V and 6 bases for J; bases not matched to a gene: 4. On this clone: Its antigen is unidentified.

Combined were second doses at about 4 or about 12 weeks. Sequencing was performed with immunoSEQ multiplex PCR; in TCRdb, only in-frame clones are kept and a portion is missing. The sample has about 83,000 clones; around 93% are singletons. Material: peripheral blood, obtained 28 days after the second AZD1222 dose. The TCR comes from an adult who received the AZD1222 COVID-19 vaccine. The chain joins TRBV5-1 to TRBJ2-1; TRBD2 matches 9 bases. CDR3 loop: CASSLVLAGSNEQFF. CDR3 in DNA: TGCGCCAGCAGCTTGGTCCTAGCGGGAAGCAATGAGCAGTTCTTC.